The present T cell receptor beta chain was sequenced within a study of blood T cell repertoires in COVID-19 (TCRdb year 2020). For the study in its entirety: Samples covering the acute and convalescent phases of COVID-19 were provided by collaborators in the United States, Italy and Spain. The prospective study material was composed of cDNA or gDNA derived from T cells, B-cell-depleted T cells, or PBMCs. The repertoires were released in a freely available public database intended as a resource for research on the immune response to SARS-CoV-2. Where HLA class I and class II types were available, the types were taken from metadata supplied by the sample provider, not from assay-based typing. Sample metadata almost always included a de-identified subject ID, COVID-19 status, age in years and sex. The samples were drawn from two sources: the first 160 participants of the ongoing ImmuneRACE study, and 950 to 1,500 subjects contributed by 6 global collaborators. Subjects who had been exposed to COVID-19, were actively infected with it, or had recovered from it provided the deeply sampled blood TCRbeta repertoires that made up the dataset.

The study at large found these results: The amount of clinical and demographic metadata varied by source and participant and was provided uncurated.

The immunoSEQ Assay, a bias-controlled multiplex PCR, was used to amplify TCRbeta CDR3 regions from genomic DNA. Per the original workflow: Within the assay, amplification of reference gene primers was used to estimate how many nucleated cells each sample contained. Sequence reads were collapsed and filtered to measure the absolute abundance of every unique TCRbeta CDR3 rearrangement. For each sample, productive Simpson clonality was calculated by taking the square root of Simpson's diversity index across productive rearrangements. TCRdb took over this immuneACCESS table, retaining in-frame rearrangements with V and J assigned. Such tables are incomplete; in checked studies, under half of the missing clones stem from an unresolved V gene, and the remainder is unexplained. That table supplies the V and J calls and clone size; D and trimming were determined from the DNA. Across this sample there are over 20,000 clones, with around 88% seen only once. Together, the top ten hold around 18% of the sample.

The collaborating institutions used their own protocols to collect whole blood in K2EDTA tubes. For TCRbeta analysis, collaborators shipped samples as frozen whole blood, isolated PBMCs, or DNA extracted from either of those sample types. For this clone: This clone's antigen is unknown. No much larger clonotype is one base removed from it; base qualities were not supplied.

V has 4 bases trimmed and J has 1 base trimmed; junction bases matching no gene number 9. The CDR3 contains 15 residues, cysteine and phenylalanine counted. CDR3 DNA only is kept here, 45 bases in frame from base 1. Taken from the germline V gene (reference sequence), the CDR1 and CDR2 loops are GTSNPN and SVGIG. The V and J genes are TRBV30 and TRBJ1-1; TRBD1 agrees with 7 junctional bases. Sequencing input: peripheral blood. This TCR derives from a man between 65 and 80 years old with active COVID-19. The CDR3 protein: CAWKRWGQWNTEAFF. The sequenced DNA: TGTGCCTGGAAGAGGTGGGGACAGTGGAACACTGAAGCTTTCTTT. Extended through the reference TRBV30 and TRBJ1-1 proteins, this CDR3 yields the full variable domain: SQTIHQWPATLVQPVGSPLSLECTVEGTSNPNLYWYRQAAGRGLQLLFYSVGIGQISSEVPQNLSASRPQDRQFILSSKKLLLSDSGFYLCAWKRWGQWNTEAFFGQGTRLTVV.